This is a list of T cell receptor beta chains from one sample in a study of blood T cell repertoires in COVID-19. Generated by immunoSEQ multiplex PCR, the TCRdb table keeps only in-frame clones and is missing some. The sample has over 95,000 clones; about 80% are singletons. The sample consisted of peripheral blood. The receptors derive from a woman in her thirties or forties with acute or convalescent COVID-19. Each CDR3 is given with its conserved first and last residue. A D gene is named only where the DNA matches it firmly. Clone size, where shown, is once, few, many, or a class for clones that have expanded.

TRBJ1-5 | - | TRBV6-2/TRBV6-3 | few | CASSRTGYQHF | TGTGCCAGCAGCCGGACGGGATACCAGCATTTT
TRBJ2-7 | - | TRBV10-3 | - | CASRISDEQYF | TGTGCCTCGAGGATTTCGGACGAGCAGTACTTC
TRBJ1-3 | - | TRBV6-5 | - | CASTSNRAGNTIYF | TGTGCCAGCACCTCGAACAGGGCTGGAAACACCATATATTTT
TRBJ2-2 | - | TRBV19 | - | CASSMQATGELFF | TGTGCCAGTAGTATGCAAGCCACCGGGGAGCTGTTTTTT
TRBJ2-7 | - | TRBV15 | - | CATSRDLVYEQYF | TGTGCCACCAGCAGAGATCTAGTATACGAGCAGTACTTC
TRBJ1-6 | - | TRBV7-9 | once | CASSLSRNSPLHF | TGTGCCAGCAGCTTATCGAGGAATTCACCCCTCCACTTT
TRBJ1-4 | - | TRBV5-1 | - | CASTHDSTNEKLFF | TGCGCCAGCACCCATGACTCAACTAATGAAAAACTGTTTTTT
TRBJ1-2 | - | TRBV5-4 | - | CASSSGGPNFGYTF | TGTGCCAGCAGCTCGGGAGGCCCAAACTTTGGCTACACCTTC
TRBJ2-3 | TRBD1 | TRBV7-8 | - | CASSLMDRETDTQYF | TGTGCCAGCAGCTTAATGGACAGGGAAACAGATACGCAGTATTTT
TRBJ2-3 | - | TRBV18 | few | CASSRQSREDTQYF | TGTGCCAGCTCACGACAAAGCAGGGAAGATACGCAGTATTTT
TRBJ2-1 | TRBD2 | TRBV30 | once | CAWSGTSAYNEQFF | TGTGCCTGGAGCGGGACTAGCGCCTACAATGAGCAGTTCTTC
TRBJ2-1 | TRBD1 | TRBV7-9 | - | CASSLAPNRGSGNEQFF | TGTGCCAGCAGCTTAGCCCCCAACAGGGGCTCGGGCAATGAGCAGTTCTTC
TRBJ2-1 | TRBD2 | TRBV30 | few | CACGGGYNEQFF | TGTGCCTGCGGGGGGGGATACAATGAGCAGTTCTTC
TRBJ1-3 | - | TRBV6-5 | - | CASSWTAGNTIYF | TGTGCCAGCAGTTGGACAGCTGGAAACACCATATATTTT
TRBJ1-2 | TRBD1 | TRBV27 | - | CASSLYGTGILYGYTF | TGTGCCAGCAGCTTATATGGGACAGGTATTTTGTATGGCTACACCTTC
TRBJ2-7 | - | TRBV30 | - | CAWGLGGYEQYF | TGTGCCTGGGGCCTCGGAGGATACGAGCAGTACTTC
TRBJ2-1 | - | TRBV19 | - | CASSLLRGGSEQFF | TGTGCCAGTAGTCTCCTGAGGGGGGGCAGTGAGCAGTTCTTC
TRBJ1-4 | - | TRBV15 | - | CATGPSSRGWVKLFF | TGTGCCACCGGCCCGAGCAGCAGGGGTTGGGTAAAACTGTTTTTT
TRBJ2-5 | TRBD1 | TRBV6-5 | - | CASSRDRGEGETQYF | TGTGCCAGCAGCCGCGACAGGGGGGAAGGAGAGACCCAGTACTTC
TRBJ1-5 | - | TRBV4-1 | - | CASSGVAGGENQPQHF | TGCGCCAGCAGCGGCGTGGCGGGGGGGGAAAATCAGCCCCAGCATTTT
TRBJ2-1 | TRBD1 | TRBV5-1 | - | CASSTRTGSDEQFF | TGCGCCAGCAGCACGCGGACAGGGTCTGATGAGCAGTTCTTC
TRBJ2-5 | - | TRBV5-6 | few | CASSLISSETQYF | TGTGCCAGCAGCTTAATTTCGTCTGAGACCCAGTACTTC
TRBJ2-2 | - | TRBV7-3 | - | CASSLRLTGELFF | TGTGCCAGCAGCCTGCGCCTCACCGGGGAGCTGTTTTTT
TRBJ1-5 | TRBD1 | TRBV6-5 | once | CASRATGGNQPQHF | TGTGCCAGCAGGGCTACAGGGGGCAATCAGCCCCAGCATTTT
TRBJ1-2 | - | TRBV7-2 | - | CASSLNTGQGYTF | TGTGCCAGCAGCTTAAACACAGGGCAAGGCTACACCTTC
TRBJ1-5 | - | TRBV4-3 | - | CASSQETGYSNQPQHF | TGCGCCAGCAGCCAAGAAACGGGATATAGCAATCAGCCCCAGCATTTT
TRBJ1-4 | TRBD1 | TRBV29-1 | - | CSVPTGAQDEKLFF | TGCAGCGTGCCAACAGGGGCGCAGGATGAAAAACTGTTTTTT
TRBJ2-1 | - | TRBV3-1/TRBV3-2 | - | CASSQDLGTGHKRDEQFF | TGTGCCAGCAGCCAAGATTTAGGTACGGGCCACAAGCGGGATGAGCAGTTCTTC
TRBJ1-2 | - | TRBV19 | - | CASSPTVYGYTF | TGTGCCAGTAGTCCTACAGTCTATGGCTACACCTTC
TRBJ1-4 | - | TRBV10-3 | - | CATGWQGGHATNEKLFF | TGTGCCACCGGGTGGCAGGGAGGGCATGCAACTAATGAAAAACTGTTTTTT
TRBJ2-5 | TRBD2 | TRBV29-1 | - | CSIYDRAGVMETQYF | TGCAGCATCTACGATCGAGCGGGGGTAATGGAGACCCAGTACTTC
TRBJ2-2 | - | TRBV7-9 | once | CASSSTTRGELFF | TGTGCCAGCAGCTCGACGACACGCGGGGAGCTGTTTTTT
TRBJ1-5 | - | TRBV10-3 | - | CAISDRGSNQPQHF | TGTGCCATCAGTGACAGGGGCAGCAATCAGCCCCAGCATTTT
TRBJ1-5 | - | TRBV29-1 | - | CSVERANGEPQHF | TGCAGCGTTGAAAGGGCAAACGGGGAGCCCCAGCATTTT
TRBJ2-3 | - | TRBV9 | once | CASTLGHTATDTQYF | TGTGCCAGCACCTTGGGACATACCGCCACAGATACGCAGTATTTT
TRBJ2-5 | - | TRBV18 | - | CASSPPGRKETQYF | TGTGCCAGCTCACCACCGGGGAGAAAGGAGACCCAGTACTTC
TRBJ1-1 | - | TRBV5-4 | few | CASSFGPNTEAFF | TGTGCCAGCAGCTTTGGCCCGAACACTGAAGCTTTCTTT
TRBJ2-7 | - | TRBV6-1 | - | CASSENWRGYEQYF | TGTGCCAGCAGTGAAAACTGGCGGGGCTACGAGCAGTACTTC
TRBJ2-1 | TRBD1 | TRBV24-1 | - | CATSDRQGAPYNEQFF | TGTGCCACCAGTGACCGACAGGGGGCCCCCTACAATGAGCAGTTCTTC
TRBJ1-2 | - | TRBV6-6 | - | CASSTSGGFDGYTF | TGTGCCAGCAGTACCTCCGGCGGTTTTGATGGCTACACCTTC
TRBJ1-2 | TRBD1 | TRBV6-5 | - | CASKSTGVGYTF | TGTGCCAGCAAATCGACAGGGGTTGGCTACACCTTC